This record concerns one TCR beta chain sequence. The sample comes from a study of blood T cell repertoires in COVID-19. The method was immunoSEQ multiplex PCR; TCRdb's version includes in-frame clones alone and lacks a portion of them. The sample yields about 220,000 clones, 70% to 85% seen once. V dropped 5 bases and J dropped 0 bases, with 9 bases sitting between them. Germline CDR1 and CDR2: SGDLS and YYNGEE. This CDR3 has 14 amino acids. The V gene is TRBV9, the J gene TRBJ1-3; no reliable D call. This receptor was obtained from a woman aged 60 to 75 who had recovered from COVID-19. The sequenced sample was PBMCs or T cells enriched from blood (not recorded which). The CDR3 bases are TGTGCCAGCAGTCCCGTTCCCTCTGGAAACACCATATATTTT. Protein product: CASSPVPSGNTIYF. The whole variable domain, remainder taken from reference TRBV9 and TRBJ1-3, is DSGVTQTPKHLITATGQRVTLRCSPRSGDLSVYWYQQSLDQGLQFLIQYYNGEERAKGNILERFSAQQFPDLHSELNLSSLELGDSALYFCASSPVPSGNTIYFGEGSWLTVV.